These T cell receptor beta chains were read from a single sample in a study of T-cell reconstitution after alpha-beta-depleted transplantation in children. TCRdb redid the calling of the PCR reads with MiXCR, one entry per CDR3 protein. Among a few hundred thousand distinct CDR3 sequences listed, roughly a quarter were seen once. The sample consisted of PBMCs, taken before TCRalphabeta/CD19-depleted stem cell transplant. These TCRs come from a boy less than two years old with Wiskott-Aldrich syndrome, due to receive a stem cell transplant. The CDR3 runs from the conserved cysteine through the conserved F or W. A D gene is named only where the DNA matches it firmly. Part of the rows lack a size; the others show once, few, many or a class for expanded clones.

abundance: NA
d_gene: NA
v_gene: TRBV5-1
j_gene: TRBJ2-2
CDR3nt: TGCGCCAGCAGCGGAGGACAGGGAGGGAGCACCGGGGAGCTGTTTTTT
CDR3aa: CASSGGQGGSTGELFF

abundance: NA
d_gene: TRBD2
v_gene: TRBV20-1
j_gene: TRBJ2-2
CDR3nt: TGCAGTGCTAGAGGACTAGCGGGAGTTAGGACCGGGGAGCTGTTTTTT
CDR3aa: CSARGLAGVRTGELFF

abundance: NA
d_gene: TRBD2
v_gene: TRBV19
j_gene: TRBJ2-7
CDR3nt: TGTGCCAGTAGTATCGAGCGGGAAAGCTACGAGCAGTACTTC
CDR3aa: CASSIERESYEQYF

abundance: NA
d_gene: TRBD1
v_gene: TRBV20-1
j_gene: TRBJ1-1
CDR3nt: TGCAGTGCTAGTAAGACAGGGGGCCAAACTGAAGCTTTCTTT
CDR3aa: CSASKTGGQTEAFF

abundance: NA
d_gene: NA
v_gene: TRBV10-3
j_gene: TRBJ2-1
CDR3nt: TGTGCCATCAGTGAGTCCCGGAGCTCCTACAATGAGCAGTTCTTC
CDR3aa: CAISESRSSYNEQFF

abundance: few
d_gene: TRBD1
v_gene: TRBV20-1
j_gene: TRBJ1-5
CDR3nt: TGCAGTGCTAGAGATTGGACAGGGGGTGATCAGCCCCAGCATTTT
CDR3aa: CSARDWTGGDQPQHF

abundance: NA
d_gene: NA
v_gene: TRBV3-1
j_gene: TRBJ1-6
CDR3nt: TGTGCCAGCAGCCAATTCGGGGGACAAGGGAAGAGCTCCTATAATTCACCCCTCCACTTT
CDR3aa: CASSQFGGQGKSSYNSPLHF

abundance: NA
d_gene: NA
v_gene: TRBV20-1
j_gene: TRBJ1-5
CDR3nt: TGCAGTGCTAGAGGTCCCAGGGATCCGCCCCAGCATTTT
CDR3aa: CSARGPRDPPQHF

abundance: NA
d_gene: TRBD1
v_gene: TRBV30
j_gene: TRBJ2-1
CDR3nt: TGTGCCTGGAGTGTCAAAACCTGGGACAGGGGTCACAATGAGCAGTTCTTC
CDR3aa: CAWSVKTWDRGHNEQFF

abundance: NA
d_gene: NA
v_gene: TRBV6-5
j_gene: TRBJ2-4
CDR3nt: TGTGCCAGCAGTTCGGACAGCCTCCTAGCCAAAAACATTCAGTACTTC
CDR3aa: CASSSDSLLAKNIQYF

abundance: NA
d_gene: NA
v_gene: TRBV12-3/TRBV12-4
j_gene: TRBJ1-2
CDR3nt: TGTGCCAGCAGTTTCCAGGGACCTAACTATGGCTACACCTTC
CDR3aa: CASSFQGPNYGYTF

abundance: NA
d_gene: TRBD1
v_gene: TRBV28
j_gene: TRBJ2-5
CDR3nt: TGTGCCAGCAGGGGACAGGCGAAAGATGCCCAGTACTTC
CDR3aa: CASRGQAKDAQYF

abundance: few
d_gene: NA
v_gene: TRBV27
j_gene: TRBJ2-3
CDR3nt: TGTGCCACCAGCCAGGCAGGATACACAGATACGCAGTATTTT
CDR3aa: CATSQAGYTDTQYF

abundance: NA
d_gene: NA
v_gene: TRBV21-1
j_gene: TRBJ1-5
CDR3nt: TGTGCCAGCAGCAATTTGAATAACAAGTGTCAGAGTCAGCCCCAGCATTTT
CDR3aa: CASSNLNNKCQSQPQHF

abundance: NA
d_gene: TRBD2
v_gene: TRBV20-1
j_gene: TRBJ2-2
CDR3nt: TGCAGTGCTAGACATTCTAGCGGGAGAGGGGGAACCGGGGAGCTGTTTTTT
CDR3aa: CSARHSSGRGGTGELFF